The text below deals with one T cell receptor (beta chain). The source of the sample is a study of cytomegalovirus exposure and HLA in healthy donors. 13 Jbeta primers and 60 Vbeta primers were used for the PCR. TCRdb's table, derived via immunoSEQ multiplex PCR, lists solely in-frame clones and lacks some. The sample shows fewer than 150,000 clones, under 85% of them seen only once. The CDR3 totals 14 residues. Trimming removed 2 bases from V and 4 bases from J, with 11 bases in between. Germline CDR1 is MNHEY and CDR2 is SMNVEV (reference sequence). The chain combines TRBV27 with TRBJ1-2; D uncertain. Sequenced input: PBMCs. This sequence was found in a man aged 25-45 years in good health and CMV-seronegative. This chain's CDR3 is CASSLSHPVYGYTF. Here the CDR3 DNA reads TGTGCCAGCAGTTTAAGTCATCCAGTCTATGGCTACACCTTC.